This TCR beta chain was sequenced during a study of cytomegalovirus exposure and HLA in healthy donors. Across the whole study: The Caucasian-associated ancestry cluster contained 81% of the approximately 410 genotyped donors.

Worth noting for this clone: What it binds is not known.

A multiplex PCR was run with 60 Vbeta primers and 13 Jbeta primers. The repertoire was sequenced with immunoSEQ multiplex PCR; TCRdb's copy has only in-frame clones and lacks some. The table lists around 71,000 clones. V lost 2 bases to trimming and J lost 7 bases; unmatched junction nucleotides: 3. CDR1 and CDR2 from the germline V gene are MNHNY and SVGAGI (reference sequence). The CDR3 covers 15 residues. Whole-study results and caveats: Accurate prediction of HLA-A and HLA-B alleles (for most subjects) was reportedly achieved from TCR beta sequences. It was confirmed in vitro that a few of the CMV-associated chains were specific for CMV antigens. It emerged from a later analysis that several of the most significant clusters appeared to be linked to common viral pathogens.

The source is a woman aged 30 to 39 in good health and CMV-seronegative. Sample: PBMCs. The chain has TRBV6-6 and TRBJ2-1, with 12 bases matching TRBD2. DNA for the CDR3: TGTGCCAGCAGTTACAGCCTAGCGGGAGGGAATGAGCAGTTCTTC. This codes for CASSYSLAGGNEQFF.